This T cell receptor beta chain comes out of a study of blood T cell repertoires in COVID-19. This CDR3 comprises 13 residues. Trimming left V 8 bases short and J 0 bases short, with 8 bases between. The germline V gene has CDR1 SEHNR and CDR2 FQNEAQ (reference sequence). The data were produced by immunoSEQ multiplex PCR, yet TCRdb's version contains in-frame clones alone and is incomplete. This sample has roughly 320,000 clones; about nine tenths occur once, and the top ten carry about 4.2%. The sequencing sample was made of PBMCs or T cells enriched from blood (not recorded which). J is TRBJ2-1 and V is TRBV7-9; D is perhaps TRBD2 (5 bases). This TCR came from a man aged 30-40 years who had recovered from COVID-19. CDR3 coding DNA: TGTGCCAGCCTCGGGAACTCCTACAATGAGCAGTTCTTC. It is translated as CASLGNSYNEQFF.